This TCR beta chain was found in a study of regulatory T cells in long-lasting Graves disease (dated by TCRdb to about 2021). For context, the study as a whole: Antithyroid drugs had been taken for less than 3 months by newly diagnosed Graves' disease patients. Peripheral blood TCR sequencing and RNA sequencing compared persistent Graves' disease patients with newly diagnosed Graves' disease patients. The study was registered as a clinical trial and conducted in China. A total of 35 or so samples were covered by TCR sequencing, comprising roughly 13 persistent and approximately 20 newly diagnosed Graves' disease patients.

Study-level results and caveats: Preferential use of TRBV28, TRBJ1-2 and TRBJ2-5 was observed in persistent disease, whereas TRBV20-1 and TRBJ2-1 were favored in newly diagnosed disease. As a limitation, the authors acknowledged that the small sample size may reduce accuracy. The study examined only peripheral blood because the primary lesion, thyroid tissue, could not be accessed. Persistent patients shared more public clonotypes among themselves (around 2,500) than newly diagnosed patients did (approximately 970). Sequencing and analysis were limited to the TCR beta chain. Compared with newly diagnosed patients, persistent Graves' disease patients had lower TCR Shannon entropy and fewer highly expanded clones, which suggests clonal expansion.

The library was produced with multiplex PCR. The run used an Illumina HiSeq 4000. iRepertoire HTBI primers and Arm-PCR amplification of CDR3 regions were used to construct TCR beta libraries. Gel purification was performed on PCR products prior to sequencing. Per the authors' processing: Across samples, approximately 68 TRBV and 13 to 15 TRBJ segments were identified and used for gene usage analysis of CDR3 amino acid clonotypes. COPE and FqMerger were used to merge filtered high-quality paired reads into contigs. Contigs were aligned with BLAST to IMGT TRBV, TRBD and TRBJ reference genes, and CDR3 was defined per IMGT. Highly expanded clones were defined as clonotypes with a frequency above 0.1%. Shannon entropy was used to measure repertoire diversity, and the Gini coefficient was used to measure V-J evenness. Clonotypes shared by more than one individual were considered public. The public sequencing data were trimmed at Q25 with fastp and processed into clonotypes with MiXCR by TCRdb, which kept only in-frame beta chains. Under each unique CDR3 protein, matching rows form one entry showing the most common genes and DNA. It is TCRdb's table, rather than the study itself, that gives the V and J calls and clone size. The sample data list roughly 410,000 distinct CDR3 sequences, and about 15% of these were observed just once. The ten biggest clones cover approximately 7.8% of the sample.

This clonotype has only a few counts. No antigen is known for it. Base qualities are not at hand, and no much larger clone is one base apart. At the junction V is shortened by 6 bases and J by 5 bases; bases outside the gene matches: 9. The CDR3 starts with the cysteine, ends with the phenylalanine, and has 14 residues. Solely the CDR3 DNA is kept, with 42 bases framed from the first base. Per the germline V gene (reference sequence), DFQATT is the CDR1 and SNEGSKA is the CDR2. The sample's time point label, decoded: newly diagnosed GD, antithyroid drugs for less than 3 months. For both TCR sequencing and RNA sequencing, RNA was extracted from PBMCs using TRIzol. The diagnosis of Graves' disease was made according to American Thyroid Association guidelines. Patients for the study were recruited at an endocrinology department in Xi'an, China. Each patient gave approximately 9 milliliters of peripheral blood, collected in an EDTA anticoagulant tube. Ficoll Paque Plus density gradient separation was used to isolate PBMCs, and no further T cell sorting was performed. An Agilent 2100 Bioanalyzer and agarose gel were used to check RNA quality, and a NanoDrop 2000 was used to measure RNA concentration.

Separately, the same data were catalogued under a study of T cells in Graves' hyperthyroidism and ophthalmopathy. The second publication reports: Stable Graves' hyperthyroidism was defined as the absence of progression to ophthalmopathy over 18 months of follow-up. The hyperthyroidism patients were between 18 and 65 years old and newly diagnosed, with a disease duration of less than 2 months. Exclusion was applied to patients with uncontrolled infections, other autoimmune diseases, pregnancy or lactation. Diagnoses were based on clinical symptoms, serum thyroxine and TRAb, thyroid ultrasound and orbital computed tomography. The TCR CDR3 was subjected to a first round of RT-PCR using the HTBI primer set and the Qiagen OneStep RT-PCR kit. Blood samples also contained most of the expanded thyroid clonotypes (frequency above 0.001), which suggests that blood repertoires may reflect thyroid immune responses. A 13 V-J signature model separated ophthalmopathy from stable hyperthyroidism, with roughly 88% sensitivity and 81.08% specificity in cross-validation and 80%/75% in testing. During validation, the model predicted progression to ophthalmopathy a median of about 5.9 months ahead of onset, with around 65% sensitivity and about 72% specificity. To identify TCR V-J signatures that set the groups apart, the researchers used a discovery cohort of about a hundred patients, made up of 40 to 45 with Graves' ophthalmopathy and approximately 57 with stable Graves' hyperthyroidism. Prospective prediction of ophthalmopathy was tested in an independent validation cohort consisting of under 20 hyperthyroidism patients and over 15 patients who later progressed to ophthalmopathy. The 100 discovery patients were divided at random into training and test sets in a 7:3 ratio. The study also compared thyroid tissue and blood T-cell repertoires from over 5 Graves' hyperthyroidism patients. After sampling, hyperthyroidism patients received methimazole starting at 30 mg daily, and ophthalmopathy patients received high-dose intravenous methylprednisolone. Libraries were constructed in a second round of multiplex PCR, after which size selection and purification were performed. Libraries were sequenced paired-end with 100 bp reads on an Illumina HiSeq2000. Raw data were processed with SOAPnuke, discarding reads with adapters, uncalled bases, mean Phred below 15, or no exact constant-primer or identifier match. COPE v1.2.5 was used to merge the high-quality paired reads, and each unique nucleotide sequence was defined as a clonotype. Clonotypes were aligned to IMGT TRBV, TRBD and TRBJ reference segments using MiTCR v1.1. Only V-J combinations with frequency above 0.0001, covering 99% to 99.2% of repertoires, were analysed. A TCS score was defined as the ratio of F50 (clonal expansion) to E x V (chaos), with BLOSUM62-based TCRdist applied between CDR3 peptides within each V-J. Welch's t-statistics and random forest reduced fewer than 550 V-J features to 10 to 15, which were used in a naive Bayes classifier (R e1071). Sample size was not statistically predetermined, and blinding of investigators to group allocation was not performed. TCR Vbeta CDR3 sequencing of 135 peripheral blood samples (around 45 ophthalmopathy, under 80 hyperthyroidism and approximately 17 progressor patients) is reported in the paper.

The sequences come from peripheral blood mononuclear cells (PBMCs), collected at new diagnosis, from a patient treated with antithyroid drugs. The sequence is built from TRBV20-1 and TRBJ2-5, with TRBD1 matching 10 junction bases. The sequence derives from a middle-aged woman with Graves disease. Donor details come from another sample of the same person, matched by shared clones. This receptor carries the CDR3 CSAKTGGGEETQYF. The nucleotide sequence reads as follows: TGCAGTGCAAAGACAGGGGGCGGTGAGGAGACCCAGTACTTC.